This is a list of T cell receptor beta chains from one sample in a study of shared clonotypes between healthy human individuals. Sequenced by immunoSEQ multiplex PCR; TCRdb stores in-frame clones only, minus some. The sample holds about 380,000 clones, approximately 97% seen once. The sample was memory CD8+ T cells sorted from blood. The receptors come from a man aged 25 to 40 in good health. The CDR3 runs from the conserved cysteine through the conserved F or W. A D gene is named only where the DNA matches it firmly. Clone size is not always given. Where it is, it says once, few, many or a class for expanded clones.

v_gene	abundance	d_gene	j_gene	len	CDR3aa	CDR3nt
TRBV10-3	-	-	TRBJ1-1	15	CAISGSQGEATEAFF	TGTGCCATCAGTGGTAGCCAGGGAGAGGCCACTGAAGCTTTCTTT
TRBV28	-	-	TRBJ2-5	16	CASSLFREYVQETQYF	TGTGCCAGCAGTTTGTTTCGGGAGTATGTCCAAGAGACCCAGTACTTC
TRBV29-1	-	-	TRBJ2-7	13	CSVVGRFSYEQYF	TGCAGCGTTGTGGGGAGGTTCTCCTACGAGCAGTACTTC
TRBV10-3	-	TRBD1	TRBJ1-2	15	CAIRLGRGRVYGYTF	TGTGCCATCAGATTGGGCAGGGGGCGCGTCTATGGCTACACCTTC
TRBV27	-	-	TRBJ2-7	15	CASRGKRRPPYEQYF	TGTGCCAGCAGGGGAAAACGGAGACCACCCTACGAGCAGTACTTC
TRBV5-1	-	-	TRBJ1-5	14	CASSLGGADQPQHF	TGCGCCAGCAGCTTGGGGGGCGCGGATCAGCCCCAGCATTTT
TRBV30	-	-	TRBJ2-1	11	CAWANYNEQFF	TGTGCCTGGGCCAATTACAATGAGCAGTTCTTC
TRBV27	-	TRBD1	TRBJ1-5	13	CASSQGGNQPQHF	TGTGCCAGCAGTCAGGGGGGCAATCAGCCCCAGCATTTT
TRBV6-1	-	-	TRBJ2-5	13	CASSERHQETQYF	TGTGCCAGCAGTGAACGGCATCAAGAGACCCAGTACTTC
TRBV5-1	-	TRBD1	TRBJ1-2	14	CASSLGQANYGYTF	TGCGCCAGCAGTTTGGGACAGGCTAACTATGGCTACACCTTC
TRBV5-1	once	TRBD2	TRBJ2-3	16	CASSLGGLAGVDTQYF	TGCGCCAGCAGCTTGGGGGGACTAGCGGGAGTAGATACGCAGTATTTT
TRBV28	-	-	TRBJ1-4	15	CASSLYRATNEKLFF	TGTGCCAGCAGTTTATACAGGGCAACTAATGAAAAACTGTTTTTT